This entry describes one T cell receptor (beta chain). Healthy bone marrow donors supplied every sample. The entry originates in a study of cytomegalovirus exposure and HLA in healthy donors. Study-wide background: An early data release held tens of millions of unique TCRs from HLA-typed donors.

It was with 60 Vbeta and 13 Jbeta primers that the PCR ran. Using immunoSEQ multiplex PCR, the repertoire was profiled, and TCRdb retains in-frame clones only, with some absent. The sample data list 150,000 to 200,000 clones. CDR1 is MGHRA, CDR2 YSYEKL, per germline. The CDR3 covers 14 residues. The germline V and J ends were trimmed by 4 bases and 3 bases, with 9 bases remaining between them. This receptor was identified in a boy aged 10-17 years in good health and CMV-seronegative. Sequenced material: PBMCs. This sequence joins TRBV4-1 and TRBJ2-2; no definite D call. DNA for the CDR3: TGCGCCAGCAGCCGTGGGCCTTACACCGGGGAGCTGTTTTTT. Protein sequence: CASSRGPYTGELFF.